The 8 T cell receptor beta chains below all came from one sample that was sequenced in a study of blood T cell repertoires in COVID-19. This table comes from immunoSEQ multiplex PCR, and its TCRdb copy is limited to in-frame clones, with some not included. The table includes roughly 400,000 clones, more than 75% detected once. The sample comprised PBMCs or T cells enriched from blood (not recorded which). Receptors originate from a woman aged 45-65 years who had recovered from COVID-19.

The rearrangement links TRBV10-3 to TRBJ1-5; TRBD1 agrees at 7 bases. Germline loops: CDR1 ENHRY, CDR2 SYGVKD. V was clipped by 4 bases and J by 6 bases; unmatched bases: 9. This CDR3 has 15 amino acids. CDR3 nucleotides: TGTGCCATCAGTGCACAGGGGACAGAGGGTCAGCCCCAGCATTTT. Translation: CAISAQGTEGQPQHF.

The chain recombines TRBV30 with TRBJ2-2, with D perhaps matching TRBD2 (7 bases). The CDR3 sequence is 13 residues long. Trimming removed 5 bases at V and 6 bases at J, with 13 bases between. Germline CDR1 GTSNPN, CDR2 SVGIG (reference sequence). CDR3 sequence reads: CAWVGGGSGELFF. DNA of the CDR3: TGTGCCTGGGTAGGGGGAGGGTCCGGGGAGCTGTTTTTT.

The chain uses TRBV4-2 and TRBJ1-5, with D possibly TRBD1 on 6 matching bases. Germline V gives CDR1 LGHNA, CDR2 YNFKEQ. The CDR3 length is 15 residues. V was cut by 3 bases and J by 5 bases, with 14 bases left in between. The CDR3 DNA reads as TGTGCCAGCAGCCAGGAAGACAGGTACGATCAGCCCCAGCATTTT. It is translated as CASSQEDRYDQPQHF.

The chain employs TRBV19 and TRBJ1-6; maybe TRBD1 (6 bases). The CDR3 runs to 15 residues. V dropped 7 bases and J dropped 6 bases, with 16 bases sitting between them. CDR1 is LNHDA and CDR2 is SQIVND in the germline V gene (reference sequence). The CDR3 here is CASTWRGTPNSPLHF. CDR3 nucleotide sequence: TGTGCCAGTACCTGGCGAGGGACACCTAATTCACCCCTCCACTTT.

The gene calls are TRBV5-8 and TRBJ1-6; D gene unclear. Germline V CDR1 and CDR2: SGHTS, YDEGEE. The CDR3 contains 10 residues. Between the trimmed V and J ends, which lost 6 bases and 14 bases, there was a span of 9 bases. The CDR3 bases are TGTGCCAGCACCCGGTCGACCCTCCACTTT. Translating gives CASTRSTLHF.

The chain combines TRBV30 with TRBJ2-2, with TRBD2 matching over 15 bases. Germline V gene lookup returns CDR1 GTSNPN and CDR2 SVGIG (reference sequence). Trimming at V came to 4 bases and at J to 7 bases, leaving 7 bases not matched to a gene. There are 16 residues in the CDR3. This chain's CDR3 is CAWMGLAGGTYGELFF. Here the CDR3 DNA reads TGTGCCTGGATGGGACTAGCGGGGGGAACGTACGGGGAGCTGTTTTTT.

This chain connects TRBV19 to TRBJ1-5; 7 bases fit TRBD1. The CDR3 totals 15 residues. Germline V CDR1 and CDR2: LNHDA, SQIVND (reference sequence). Trimming cost V 1 base and J 4 bases; bases outside gene matches: 4. CDR3 DNA sequence: TGTGCCAGTAGTATAGGGGGACAGACAAATCAGCCCCAGCATTTT. This sequence encodes CASSIGGQTNQPQHF.

The count of this clone is one. V and J are TRBV12-5 and TRBJ1-6; D gene ambiguous. CDR1 and CDR2 from the germline V gene are LGHNT and FRNRAP. The germline V and J ends were trimmed by 5 bases and 7 bases, with 18 bases remaining between them. This CDR3 region has 16 residues. CDR3 sequence (DNA): TGTGCTAGTGGTCCTCGACACGAACAAAAAAATTCACCCCTCCACTTT. Protein product: CASGPRHEQKNSPLHF.